This note documents a single T cell receptor beta chain sequence. Its antigen is still unknown. Different DNA sequences within this sample yield the same CDR3. The record originates from a study of lymphopenia after photon versus proton radiotherapy. Study-wide findings and caveats: Post-nadir diversity loss with photons came from oligoclonal expansion, particularly CD8+ Temra cells.

V was clipped by 3 bases and J by 3 bases, with 9 bases between them. The germline V gene has CDR1 ENHRY and CDR2 SYGVKD. The CDR3 contains 13 residues. Generated by immunoSEQ multiplex PCR, the TCRdb table keeps only in-frame clones and is missing some. The data show about 4,900 clones, around 88% seen once. Sequenced material: peripheral blood, taken from a patient treated with photon-based radiotherapy. The source of this sequence is a man at least 80 years old with cholangiocarcinoma. This sequence joins TRBV10-3 and TRBJ2-7; D is uncertain. CDR3 sequence (DNA): TGTGCCATCAGTGATCTGATGAGCTACGAGCAGTACTTC. Translation: CAISDLMSYEQYF.